This T cell receptor (beta chain) was captured in a study of cytomegalovirus exposure and HLA in healthy donors. General study findings and limits: The classifier reportedly diagnosed cytomegalovirus status with high sensitivity and specificity. Some TCR beta chains (around 160 of them) were listed as cytomegalovirus-associated. Most TCR sequences proved rare, with some public TCRs found in many donors.

Trimming stripped 6 bases from V and 4 bases from J, with 9 bases between. Per germline, CDR1 WSHSY and CDR2 SAAADI. This CDR3 has 12 amino acids. About this clone: No antigen is known for it.

Produced via immunoSEQ multiplex PCR; TCRdb's table is partial and in-frame only. This table holds roughly 60,000 clones, 90% to 95% found once. Specimen: PBMCs. The sequence came from a woman aged 25 to 39 in good health and CMV-seronegative. The rearrangement links TRBV10-2 to TRBJ2-5, with D unresolved. The CDR3 protein is CASRSVRETQYF. The CDR3 coding sequence is TGCGCCAGCAGGAGTGTTCGAGAGACCCAGTACTTC.